This T cell receptor (beta chain) was profiled in a study of neurological immune-mediated disorders. The cDNA came from 5'RACE, which used 10-nucleotide random UMIs. Every sequencing run generated in excess of 180 million TCR-beta sequences. These sequences covered 15-18 subjects. TCRdb re-analysed the 5' RACE reads in MiXCR, keeping a single row per CDR3 protein. Here the sample spans tens of thousands of distinct CDR3 sequences, around a tenth being singletons. Time point: longitudinal time-point 1 (baseline). The unsorted libraries originated from 2 million PBMCs kept at -80 C. Regarding the study as a whole: No expanded-clone CDR3 amino acid sequence recurred across subjects, suggesting private TCR-beta repertoires.

The CDR3 has 18 amino acids. CDR1 is SGHVS, CDR2 FQNEAQ, per germline. V lost 1 base to trimming and J lost 0 bases, with 16 bases between them. This clonotype was recorded at least ten times. Its antigen is undetermined. The sequence derives from a male donor with HTLV-1-associated myelopathy (HAM/TSP). Sequenced input: PBMCs. V gene TRBV7-8 combines with J gene TRBJ2-4; tentative D call: TRBD2 (7 bases). As DNA, the CDR3 is TGTGCCAGCAGCTTAGTCGTGGCGGGGGCCGTAGCCAAAAACATTCAGTACTTC. Its protein is CASSLVVAGAVAKNIQYF.